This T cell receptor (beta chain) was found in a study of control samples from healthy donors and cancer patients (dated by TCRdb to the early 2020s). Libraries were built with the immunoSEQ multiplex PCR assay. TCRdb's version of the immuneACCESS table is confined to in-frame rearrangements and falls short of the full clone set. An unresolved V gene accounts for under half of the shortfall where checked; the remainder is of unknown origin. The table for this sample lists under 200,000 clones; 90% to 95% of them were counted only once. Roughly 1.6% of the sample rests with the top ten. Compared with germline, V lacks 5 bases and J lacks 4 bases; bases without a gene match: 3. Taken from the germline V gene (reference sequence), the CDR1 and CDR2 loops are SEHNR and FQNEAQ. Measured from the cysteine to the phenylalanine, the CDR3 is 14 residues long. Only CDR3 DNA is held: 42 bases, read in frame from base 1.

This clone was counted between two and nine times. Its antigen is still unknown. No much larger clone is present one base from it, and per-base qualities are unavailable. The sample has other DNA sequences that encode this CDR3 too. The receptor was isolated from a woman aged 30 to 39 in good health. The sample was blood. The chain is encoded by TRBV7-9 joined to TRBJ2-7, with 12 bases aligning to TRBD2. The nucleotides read TGTGCCAGCAGCCCGACTAGCGGGAGATACGAGCAGTACTTC. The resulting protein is CASSPTSGRYEQYF.